This T cell receptor (beta chain) appears in the sequencing data of a study of regulatory T cells in long-lasting Graves disease. The authors built TCR beta libraries using iRepertoire HTBI primers and Arm-PCR of CDR3 regions. One entry per CDR3 protein results from TCRdb running MiXCR on the multiplex PCR reads. The data show roughly 500,000 distinct CDR3 sequences, 12% seen once. The length of the CDR3 is 16 residues. The germline gives CDR1 DFQATT, CDR2 SNEGSKA (reference sequence). V lost 0 bases and J lost 1, with 15 bases in between. Time point of the sample: newly diagnosed GD, antithyroid drugs for less than 3 months. PBMC-derived RNA was used for the TCR library. This clonotype occurred many times. These sequences were also reported in another study, on T cells in Graves' hyperthyroidism and ophthalmopathy. That paper notes: First-round RT-PCR with HTBI primers amplified the TCR CDR3 region. The model's output predicted ophthalmopathy at a median of roughly 6.9 months prior to onset.

The TCR originated in a woman younger than 45 with Graves disease. This rearrangement joins TRBV20-1 to TRBJ1-1, with no clear D. The starting material was peripheral blood mononuclear cells (PBMCs), obtained at new diagnosis, from a patient treated with antithyroid drugs. The CDR3 DNA reads TGCAGTGCTAGAGATTTAGGATCAGTATGGAACACTGAAGCTTTCTTT. Amino acid sequence: CSARDLGSVWNTEAFF.